Below, 19 T cell receptor beta chains from the same sample are listed, as sequenced in a study of CD8 T cells in Susac syndrome. cDNA came from roughly 0.47 to 1 ug RNA primed by random hexamers. MiXCR, run by TCRdb on the immunoSEQ multiplex PCR reads, gives a single entry per CDR3 protein. Of some 150,000 distinct CDR3 sequences in the sample, 95% were seen once. Sequenced input: CD4+ T cells from PBMCs. All receptors derive from a human donor with Susac syndrome.

The V call is TRBV28, the J call TRBJ2-7; D is ambiguous. The CDR3 is 11 residues long. V lost 6 bases and J lost 3, with 6 bases in between. The germline gives CDR1 MDHEN, CDR2 SYDVKM. CDR3 coding DNA: TGTGCCAGCAGCATAATCTACGAGCAGTACTTC. Translating gives CASSIIYEQYF.

This clonotype was seen just once. V and J are TRBV29-1 and TRBJ1-1; no clear D. Germline assignment: CDR1 SQVTM and CDR2 ANQGSEA. Trimming shortened V by 3 bases and J by 10 bases, and 15 bases separated the two germline ends. The CDR3 spans 12 residues. The CDR3 region has the DNA TGCAGCGTTGATCGAGGGAGGGAAAGAGCTTTCTTT. It yields the protein CSVDRGRERAFF.

The chain recombines TRBV4-2 with TRBJ2-7; 8 nucleotides align to TRBD1. The V segment lost 1 base and the J segment 2 bases; nucleotides outside the gene matches: 7. In germline, CDR1 is LGHNA, CDR2 YNFKEQ. This CDR3 is built from 16 residues. The CDR3 sequence is CASSQGPGTGTYEQYF. CDR3 nucleotide sequence: TGTGCCAGCAGCCAAGGGCCCGGGACAGGAACCTACGAGCAGTACTTC.

The chain carries TRBV5-1 and TRBJ2-5; the D is unclear. V was pared by 2 bases and J by 4 bases, with 12 bases between. This CDR3 region has 14 residues. Germline V gene data show CDR1 as SGHRS and CDR2 as YFSETQ. The CDR3: CASSLDTLGETQYF. The CDR3 DNA sequence: TGCGCCAGCAGCTTAGACACCCTGGGAGAGACCCAGTACTTC. The full variable domain, with the rest looked up from reference TRBV5-1 and TRBJ2-5, is KAGVTQTPRYLIKTRGQQVTLSCSPISGHRSVSWYQQTPGQGLQFLFEYFSETQRNKGNFPGRFSGRQFSNSRSEMNVSTLELGDSALYLCASSLDTLGETQYFGPGTRLLVL.

The V gene is TRBV19, the J gene TRBJ1-5; D call uncertain. In germline, CDR1 is LNHDA, CDR2 SQIVND (reference sequence). Trimming took 9 bases from V and 7 from J, leaving 16 bases between them. The CDR3 has 13 amino acids. For the CDR3, the DNA is TGTGCCAGCAGAAGAGGGTCTGGGCAGCCCCAGCATTTT. It translates to CASRRGSGQPQHF.

The genes are TRBV28 and TRBJ2-7, with 9 bases fitting TRBD1. V lost 5 bases and J lost 7; bases outside the gene matches: 9. Germline loops: CDR1 MDHEN, CDR2 SYDVKM. The CDR3 has 14 residues. The CDR3 reads CASSGTGSWGEQYF. The CDR3 nucleotides are TGTGCCAGCAGTGGGACAGGGTCTTGGGGGGAGCAGTACTTC.

J is TRBJ1-1 and V is TRBV20-1; D unclear. The CDR3 is 14 amino acids. Germline CDR1 is DFQATT and CDR2 is SNEGSKA (reference sequence). The V gene lost 3 bases and the J gene lost 0 bases, with 11 bases spanning the gap. Written as DNA, the CDR3 is TGCAGTGCTAGTTATCCGGGGATGAACACTGAAGCTTTCTTT. Its translation is CSASYPGMNTEAFF.

The J gene is TRBJ2-1, the V gene TRBV3-1; 15 nucleotides line up with TRBD2. With V trimmed by 4 bases and J by 9 bases, 1 base remained unmatched. CDR1 and CDR2 (germline): LGHDT, YNNKEL (reference sequence). The CDR3 contains 14 residues. CDR3 region: CASSRGLAGGEQFF. For the CDR3, the DNA is TGTGCCAGCAGCCGGGGACTAGCGGGAGGTGAGCAGTTCTTC.

The chain links TRBV28 to TRBJ2-5, with TRBD2 matching 12 bases. The CDR3 runs to 16 residues. Germline trimming cut 5 bases from V and 2 bases from J; bases unmatched to any gene: 6. CDR1 and CDR2 (germline): MDHEN, SYDVKM. The CDR3 sequence: CASSPRLAGAQETQYF. The CDR3 DNA reads as TGTGCCAGCAGTCCTCGACTAGCGGGGGCTCAAGAGACCCAGTACTTC.

The chain recombines TRBV4-2 with TRBJ1-1; perhaps TRBD1 as D (6 bases). The CDR3 is made up of 13 amino acids. V gave up 4 bases and J gave up 3 bases, with 9 bases separating them. Germline V lookup: CDR1 LGHNA, CDR2 YNFKEQ. The CDR3 loop is CASSRRGDTEAFF. In DNA form, the CDR3 reads TGTGCCAGCAGCCGGAGGGGGGACACTGAAGCTTTCTTT.

J is TRBJ2-1 and V is TRBV7-9; no definite D call. V lost 5 bases and J 5 bases, leaving 19 bases between the germline ends. The CDR3 is 16 amino acids. Germline V gene data show CDR1 as SEHNR and CDR2 as FQNEAQ (reference sequence). The CDR3 bases are TGTGCCAGCAGCCAGCGCCGGATAGAATACAACAATGAGCAGTTCTTC. Protein sequence: CASSQRRIEYNNEQFF. Drawing the rest from reference TRBV7-9 and TRBJ2-1, the complete variable domain is DTGVSQNPRHKITKRGQNVTFRCDPISEHNRLYWYRQTLGQGPEFLTYFQNEAQLEKSRLLSDRFSAERPKGSFSTLEIQRTEQGDSAMYLCASSQRRIEYNNEQFFGPGTRLTVL.

This chain connects TRBV30 to TRBJ2-5; D tentatively fits TRBD1 or TRBD2 (6 bases each). V was clipped by 0 bases and J by 5 bases, with 10 bases between them. The CDR3 runs to 13 residues. Germline V gene lookup returns CDR1 GTSNPN and CDR2 SVGIG (reference sequence). The CDR3 spells CAWSVTGAETQYF. The CDR3 coding sequence is TGTGCCTGGAGTGTAACGGGGGCTGAGACCCAGTACTTC.

This clonotype was observed a handful of times. The chain is built from TRBV9 and TRBJ2-5; TRBD1 aligns across 7 bases. The CDR3 consists of 14 residues. Germline V gene data show CDR1 as SGDLS and CDR2 as YYNGEE. Unmatched junction bases numbered 7, after V lost 3 bases and J lost 5 bases. The chain's CDR3 is CASSARTGGETQYF. CDR3 DNA sequence: TGTGCCAGCAGCGCCCGGACAGGCGGGGAGACCCAGTACTTC.

This chain joins TRBV30 and TRBJ2-4; 13 positions match TRBD2. Germline CDR1 and CDR2: GTSNPN and SVGIG (reference sequence). The CDR3 consists of 15 residues. V shed 3 bases and J 8 bases; nucleotides not matched to a gene: 7. This chain's CDR3 is CAWSPGLAGAHIQYF. The CDR3 nucleotides read TGTGCCTGGAGCCCCGGACTAGCGGGAGCTCACATTCAGTACTTC.

CDR3 sequence reads: CASSEGGWSSYEQYF. The DNA of the CDR3 is TGTGCCAGCAGTGAAGGGGGTTGGAGCTCCTACGAGCAGTACTTC. This rearrangement joins TRBV25-1 to TRBJ2-7, with D perhaps matching TRBD1 or TRBD2 (5 bases each). The CDR3 spans 15 residues. CDR1 and CDR2 (germline): MGHDK, SYGVNS. V was cut by 2 bases and J by 0 bases, with 11 bases left in between.

In nucleotides, the CDR3 is TGTGCCAGCAGCAGGGACTCTTCTGAGCAGTACTTC. Encoded protein: CASSRDSSEQYF. The rearrangement links TRBV6-6 to TRBJ2-7, with D possibly TRBD2 on 6 matching bases. The CDR3 totals 12 residues. CDR1 is MNHNY, CDR2 SVGAGI, per germline (reference sequence). Trimming left V 6 bases short and J 7 bases short, with 13 bases between.

The V call is TRBV12-3 or TRBV12-4, the J call TRBJ1-3; TRBD1 agrees at 7 bases. With 5 bases clipped from V and 3 bases from J, the junction kept 4 bases outside the gene matches. The CDR3 sequence is 14 residues long. As DNA, the CDR3 is TGTGCCAGCAGTCGGACAGGAGTTGGAAACACCATATATTTT. Translation gives CASSRTGVGNTIYF.

This chain joins TRBV4-1 and TRBJ1-2; D might be TRBD1 (5 bases). V was shortened by 0 bases and J by 4 bases, with 9 bases between the two germline ends. The germline V gene encodes CDR1 MGHRA and CDR2 YSYEKL. The CDR3 length is 14 residues. This CDR3 is CASSQEWGGYGYTF. Here the CDR3 DNA reads TGCGCCAGCAGCCAAGAGTGGGGCGGCTATGGCTACACCTTC.

The rearrangement joins TRBV20-1 to TRBJ2-5; 8 nucleotides agree with TRBD2. Germline V gene sequence: CDR1 DFQATT, CDR2 SNEGSKA (reference sequence). Unmatched junction bases numbered 9, after V lost 7 bases and J lost 5 bases. The length of the CDR3 is 13 residues. The CDR3 loop is CSGLALVIETQYF. CDR3 bases: TGCAGTGGACTAGCGTTAGTTATTGAGACCCAGTACTTC.